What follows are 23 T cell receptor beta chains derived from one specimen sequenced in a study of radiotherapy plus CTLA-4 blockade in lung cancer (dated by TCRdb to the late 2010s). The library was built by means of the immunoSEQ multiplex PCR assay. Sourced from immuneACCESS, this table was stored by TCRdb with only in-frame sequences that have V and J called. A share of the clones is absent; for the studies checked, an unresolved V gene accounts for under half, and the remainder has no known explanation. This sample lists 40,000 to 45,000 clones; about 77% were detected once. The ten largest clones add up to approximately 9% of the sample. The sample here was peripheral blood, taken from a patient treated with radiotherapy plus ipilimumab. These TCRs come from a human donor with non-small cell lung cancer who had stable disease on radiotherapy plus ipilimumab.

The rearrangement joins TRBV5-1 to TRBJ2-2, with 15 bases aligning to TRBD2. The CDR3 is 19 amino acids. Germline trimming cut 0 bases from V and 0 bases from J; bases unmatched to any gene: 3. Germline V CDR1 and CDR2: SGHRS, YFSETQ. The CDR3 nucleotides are TGCGCCAGCAGCTTGGCGGGACTAGCGGGGGGCACGAACACCGGGGAGCTGTTTTTT. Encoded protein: CASSLAGLAGGTNTGELFF. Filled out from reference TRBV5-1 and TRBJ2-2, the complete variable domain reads KAGVTQTPRYLIKTRGQQVTLSCSPISGHRSVSWYQQTPGQGLQFLFEYFSETQRNKGNFPGRFSGRQFSNSRSEMNVSTLELGDSALYLCASSLAGLAGGTNTGELFFGEGSRLTVL.

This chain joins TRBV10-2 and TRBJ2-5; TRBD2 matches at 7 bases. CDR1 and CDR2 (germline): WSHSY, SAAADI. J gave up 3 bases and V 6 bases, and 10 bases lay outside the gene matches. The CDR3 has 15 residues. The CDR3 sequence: CASRFRDYPKETQYF. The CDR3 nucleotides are TGCGCCAGCAGATTCCGGGACTACCCTAAAGAGACCCAGTACTTC.

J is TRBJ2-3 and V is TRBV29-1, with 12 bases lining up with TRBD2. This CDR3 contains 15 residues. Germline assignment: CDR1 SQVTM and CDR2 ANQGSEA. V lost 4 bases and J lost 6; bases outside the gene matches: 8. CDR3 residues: CSVGASGGGRDTQYF. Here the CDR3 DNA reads TGCAGCGTTGGAGCTAGCGGGGGGGGCAGGGATACGCAGTATTTT.

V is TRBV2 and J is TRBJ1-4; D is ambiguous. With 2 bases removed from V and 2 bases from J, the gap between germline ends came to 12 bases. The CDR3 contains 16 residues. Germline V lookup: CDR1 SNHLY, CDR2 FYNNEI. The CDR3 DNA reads TGTGCCAGCAGTGAATTGAGGGCGGTGACTAATGAAAAACTGTTTTTT. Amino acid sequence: CASSELRAVTNEKLFF.

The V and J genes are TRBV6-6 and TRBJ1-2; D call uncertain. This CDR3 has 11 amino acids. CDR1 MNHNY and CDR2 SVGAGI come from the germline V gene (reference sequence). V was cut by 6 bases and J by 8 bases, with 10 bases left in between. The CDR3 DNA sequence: TGTGCCAGCAGCCGCCAGGAAGGCTACACCTTC. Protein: CASSRQEGYTF.

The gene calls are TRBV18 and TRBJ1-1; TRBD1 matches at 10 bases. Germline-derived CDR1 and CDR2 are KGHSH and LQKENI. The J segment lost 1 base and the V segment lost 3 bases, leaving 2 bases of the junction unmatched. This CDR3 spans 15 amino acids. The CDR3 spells CASSPWDRGNTEAFF. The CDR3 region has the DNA TGTGCCAGCTCACCTTGGGACAGGGGGAACACTGAAGCTTTCTTT. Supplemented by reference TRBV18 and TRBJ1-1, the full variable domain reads NAGVMQNPRHLVRRRGQEARLRCSPMKGHSHVYWYRQLPEEGLKFMVYLQKENIIDESGMPKERFSAEFPKEGPSILRIQQVVRGDSAAYFCASSPWDRGNTEAFFGQGTRLTVV.

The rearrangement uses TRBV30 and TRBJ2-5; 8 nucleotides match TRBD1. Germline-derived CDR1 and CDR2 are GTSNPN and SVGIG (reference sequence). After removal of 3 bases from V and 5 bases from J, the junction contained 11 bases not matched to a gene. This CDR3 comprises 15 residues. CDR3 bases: TGTGCCTGGAGCCAGGACAGGGTGGGATTGGAGACCCAGTACTTC. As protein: CAWSQDRVGLETQYF.

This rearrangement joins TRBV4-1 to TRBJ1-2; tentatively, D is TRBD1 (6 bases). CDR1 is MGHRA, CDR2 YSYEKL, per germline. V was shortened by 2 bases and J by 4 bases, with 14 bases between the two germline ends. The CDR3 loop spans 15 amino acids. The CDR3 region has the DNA TGCGCCAGCAGCCAAACTACAGGGAGCTTCTATGGCTACACCTTC. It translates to CASSQTTGSFYGYTF.

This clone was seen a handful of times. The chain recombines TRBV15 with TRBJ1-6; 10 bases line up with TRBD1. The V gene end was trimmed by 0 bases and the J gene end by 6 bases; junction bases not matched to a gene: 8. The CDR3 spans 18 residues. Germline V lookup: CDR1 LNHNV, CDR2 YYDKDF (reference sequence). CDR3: CATSRDPRRTGGNSPLHF. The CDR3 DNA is TGTGCCACCAGCAGAGATCCACGACGGACAGGGGGTAATTCACCCCTCCACTTT.

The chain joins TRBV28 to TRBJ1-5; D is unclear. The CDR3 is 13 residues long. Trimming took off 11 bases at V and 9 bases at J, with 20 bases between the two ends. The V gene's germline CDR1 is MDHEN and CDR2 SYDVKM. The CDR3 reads CASQDYLDSPQHF. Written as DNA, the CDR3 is TGTGCCTCCCAGGACTATTTAGATTCGCCCCAGCATTTT. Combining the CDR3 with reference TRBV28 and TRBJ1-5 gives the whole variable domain DVKVTQSSRYLVKRTGEKVFLECVQDMDHENMFWYRQDPGLGLRLIYFSYDVKMKEKGDIPEGYSVSREKKERFSLILESASTNQTSMYLCASQDYLDSPQHFGDGTRLSIL.

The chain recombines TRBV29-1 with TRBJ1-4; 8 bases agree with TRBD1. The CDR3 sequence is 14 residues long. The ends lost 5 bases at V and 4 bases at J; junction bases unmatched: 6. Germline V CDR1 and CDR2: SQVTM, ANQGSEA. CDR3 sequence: CSVQGQGLNEKLFF. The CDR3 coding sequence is TGCAGCGTTCAAGGACAGGGTCTTAATGAAAAACTGTTTTTT.

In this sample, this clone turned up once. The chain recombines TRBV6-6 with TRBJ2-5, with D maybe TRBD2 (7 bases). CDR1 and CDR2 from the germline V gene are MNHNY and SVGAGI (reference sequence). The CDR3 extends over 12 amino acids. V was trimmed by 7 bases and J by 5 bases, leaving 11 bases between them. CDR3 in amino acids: CASKGGAETQYF. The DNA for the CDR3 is TGTGCCAGCAAGGGGGGGGCGGAGACCCAGTACTTC.

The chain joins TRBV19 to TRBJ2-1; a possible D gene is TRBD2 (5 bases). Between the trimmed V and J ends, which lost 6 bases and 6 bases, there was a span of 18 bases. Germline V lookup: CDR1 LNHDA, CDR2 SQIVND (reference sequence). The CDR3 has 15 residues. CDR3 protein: CASSLILTNTNEQFF. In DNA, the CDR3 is TGTGCCAGTAGCCTGATATTGACTAATACCAATGAGCAGTTCTTC. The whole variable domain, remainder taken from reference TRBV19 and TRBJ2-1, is DGGITQSPKYLFRKEGQNVTLSCEQNLNHDAMYWYRQDPGQGLRLIYYSQIVNDFQKGDIAEGYSVSREKKESFPLTVTSAQKNPTAFYLCASSLILTNTNEQFFGPGTRLTVL.

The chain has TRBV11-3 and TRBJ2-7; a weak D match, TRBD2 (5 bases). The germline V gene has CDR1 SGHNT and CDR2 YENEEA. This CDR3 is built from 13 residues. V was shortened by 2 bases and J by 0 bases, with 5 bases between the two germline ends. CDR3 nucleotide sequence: TGTGCCAGCAGCTTAACTAGCTCCTACGAGCAGTACTTC. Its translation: CASSLTSSYEQYF.

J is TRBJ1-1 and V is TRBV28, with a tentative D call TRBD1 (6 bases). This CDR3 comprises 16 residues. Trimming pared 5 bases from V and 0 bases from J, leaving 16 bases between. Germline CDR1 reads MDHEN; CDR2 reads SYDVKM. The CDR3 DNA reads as TGTGCCAGCAGTCCACCCCCGGACAGTATGAACACTGAAGCTTTCTTT. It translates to CASSPPPDSMNTEAFF. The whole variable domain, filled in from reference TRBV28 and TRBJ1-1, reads DVKVTQSSRYLVKRTGEKVFLECVQDMDHENMFWYRQDPGLGLRLIYFSYDVKMKEKGDIPEGYSVSREKKERFSLILESASTNQTSMYLCASSPPPDSMNTEAFFGQGTRLTVV.

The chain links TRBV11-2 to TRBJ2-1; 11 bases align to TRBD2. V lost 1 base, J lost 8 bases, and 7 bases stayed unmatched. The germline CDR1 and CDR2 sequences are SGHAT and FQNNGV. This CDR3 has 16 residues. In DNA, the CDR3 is TGTGCCAGCAGCTTAGTCTCTAGCGGGGGGAGGTATGAGCAGTTCTTC. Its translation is CASSLVSSGGRYEQFF.

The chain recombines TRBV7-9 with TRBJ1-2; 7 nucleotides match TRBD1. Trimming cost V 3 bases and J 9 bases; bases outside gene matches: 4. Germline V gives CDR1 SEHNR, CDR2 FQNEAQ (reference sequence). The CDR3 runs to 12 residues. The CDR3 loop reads CASSFDRASYTF. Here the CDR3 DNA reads TGTGCCAGCAGCTTCGACAGGGCTAGCTACACCTTC.

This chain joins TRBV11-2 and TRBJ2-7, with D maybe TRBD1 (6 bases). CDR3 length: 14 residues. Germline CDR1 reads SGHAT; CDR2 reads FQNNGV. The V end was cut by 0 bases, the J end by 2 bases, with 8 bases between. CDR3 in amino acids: CASSLDWDTYEQYF. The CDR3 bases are TGTGCCAGCAGCTTAGATTGGGACACCTACGAGCAGTACTTC.

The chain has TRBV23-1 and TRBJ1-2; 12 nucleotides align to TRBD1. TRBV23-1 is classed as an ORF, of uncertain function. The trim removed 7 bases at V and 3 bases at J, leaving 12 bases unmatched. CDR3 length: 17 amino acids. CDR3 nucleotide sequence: TGCGCCAGCAAAAACCCCGGGACAGGGGGCCCAGACTATGGCTACACCTTC. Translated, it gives CASKNPGTGGPDYGYTF.

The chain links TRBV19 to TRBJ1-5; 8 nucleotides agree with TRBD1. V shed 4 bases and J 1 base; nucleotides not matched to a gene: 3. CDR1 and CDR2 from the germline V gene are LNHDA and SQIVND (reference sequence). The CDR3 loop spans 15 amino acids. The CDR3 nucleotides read TGTGCCAGTAGTACGGACAGGGAGAGCAATCAGCCCCAGCATTTT. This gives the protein CASSTDRESNQPQHF.

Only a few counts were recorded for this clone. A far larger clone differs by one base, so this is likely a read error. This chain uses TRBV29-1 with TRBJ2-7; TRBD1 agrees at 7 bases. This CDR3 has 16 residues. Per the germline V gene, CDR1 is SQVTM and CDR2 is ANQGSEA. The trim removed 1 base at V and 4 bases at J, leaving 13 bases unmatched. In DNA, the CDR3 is TGCAGCGTTGAAGCGTCCGGCAGGGGGTTTATGTACGAGCAGTACTTC. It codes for CSVEASGRGFMYEQYF.

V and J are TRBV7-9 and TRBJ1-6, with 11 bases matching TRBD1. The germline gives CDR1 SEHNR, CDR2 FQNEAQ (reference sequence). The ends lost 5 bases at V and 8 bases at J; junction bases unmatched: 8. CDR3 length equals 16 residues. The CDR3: CASSQGTGGPYSPLHF. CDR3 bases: TGTGCCAGCAGCCAAGGGACAGGGGGTCCGTATTCACCCCTCCACTTT.

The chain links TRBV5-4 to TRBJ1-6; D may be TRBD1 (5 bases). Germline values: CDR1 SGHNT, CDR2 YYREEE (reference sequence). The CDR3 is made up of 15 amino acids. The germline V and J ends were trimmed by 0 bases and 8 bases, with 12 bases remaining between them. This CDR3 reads CASSLATGIDSPLHF. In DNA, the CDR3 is TGTGCCAGCAGCTTGGCCACAGGTATCGATTCACCCCTCCACTTT.